The 27 T cell receptor beta chains below were found in one sample sequenced in a study of T-cell memory formation after mild COVID-19. TCRdb analysed the 5' RACE reads with MiXCR anew, one entry per CDR3 protein. This table holds 350,000 to 500,000 distinct CDR3 sequences, roughly 20% found once. Sequenced: PBMCs or a T cell subset sorted from them (not recorded which). The receptors originated from an adult woman who had mild COVID-19 (a few samples of this study predate the infection). Cell type and time point are not known.

The chain links TRBV7-9 to TRBJ1-3; unclear D gene. Germline CDR1 SEHNR, CDR2 FQNEAQ (reference sequence). The germline V and J ends were trimmed by 4 bases and 3 bases, with 10 bases remaining between them. The CDR3 has 14 amino acids. The CDR3 loop reads CASSSRRFGNTIYF. Written as DNA, the CDR3 is TGTGCCAGCAGCTCCAGGAGGTTTGGAAACACCATATATTTT.

This clonotype was detected only a few times. The chain is built from TRBV20-1 and TRBJ1-4; no firm D call. The CDR3 runs to 13 residues. Germline lookup yields CDR1 DFQATT and CDR2 SNEGSKA (reference sequence). V was trimmed by 0 bases and J by 8 bases, leaving 10 bases between them. The CDR3 region has the DNA TGCAGTGCTAGAGATCCCCGGAGGGAAAAACTGTTTTTT. Protein: CSARDPRREKLFF.

The rearrangement uses TRBV7-2 and TRBJ1-1; the D is unclear. The ends were cut back, 1 base at V and 6 bases at J, with 15 bases in the middle. Per the germline V gene, CDR1 is SGHTA and CDR2 is FQGNSA. The CDR3 runs 15 residues. The CDR3 region has the DNA TGTGCCAGCAGCTTAGGGGGTCGGAGGGTATCTGAAGCTTTCTTT. The encoded protein is CASSLGGRRVSEAFF.

The chain has TRBV6-1 and TRBJ1-5; D unclear. Germline V gene data show CDR1 as MNHNS and CDR2 as SASEGT. V was clipped by 0 bases and J by 8 bases, with 17 bases between them. The CDR3 loop spans 16 amino acids. CDR3 loop: CASSEAWTGSVEPQHF. The CDR3 nucleotides read TGTGCCAGCAGTGAAGCGTGGACGGGCTCCGTAGAGCCCCAGCATTTT.

This clonotype showed up just a few times. This chain connects TRBV6-1 to TRBJ2-2, with TRBD2 matching 7 bases. This CDR3 is 15 amino acids long. Unmatched junction bases numbered 11, after V lost 7 bases and J lost 6 bases. Looked up from germline, CDR1 is MNHNS and CDR2 is SASEGT. Here the CDR3 reads CASKRIGGSAGELFF. CDR3 bases: TGTGCCAGCAAAAGGATCGGGGGGTCGGCCGGGGAGCTGTTTTTT.

This clonotype has a count of ten or more. The chain is built from TRBV12-3 or TRBV12-4 and TRBJ2-2, with TRBD2 matching 13 bases. The CDR3 spans 17 residues. Unmatched junction bases numbered 8, after V lost 6 bases and J lost 4 bases. The CDR3, as DNA: TGTGCCAGCAGCCGAGGACTAGCGGGGGTGGGCACCGGGGAGCTGTTTTTT. Translating gives CASSRGLAGVGTGELFF.

The chain has TRBV19 and TRBJ2-1; 8 bases are shared with TRBD1. The CDR3 length is 16 residues. V lost 4 bases and J lost 9; bases outside the gene matches: 14. CDR1 is LNHDA, CDR2 SQIVND, per germline (reference sequence). CDR3 loop: CASSSQETGARGEQFF. DNA for the CDR3: TGTGCCAGTAGTAGTCAGGAGACAGGGGCTCGAGGTGAGCAGTTCTTC.

In its sample, this clonotype was seen a few times. This rearrangement joins TRBV7-6 to TRBJ2-2; D possibly corresponds to TRBD1 (6 bases). The CDR3 runs 17 residues. CDR1 and CDR2 (germline): SGHVS, FNYEAQ. The ends were cut back, 5 bases at V and 4 bases at J, with 20 bases in the middle. The CDR3 region is CASSPSITGRGTGELFF. The CDR3 DNA is TGTGCCAGCAGCCCGAGCATAACAGGGAGAGGCACCGGGGAGCTGTTTTTT.

The genes are TRBV4-3 and TRBJ1-1; D is unresolved. Trimming took off 0 bases at V and 7 bases at J, with 9 bases between the two ends. The germline V gene has CDR1 LGHNA and CDR2 YSLEER. The CDR3 is 13 amino acids. The CDR3 DNA is TGCGCCAGCAGCCAAGAACCTACAGTTGAAGCTTTCTTT. Translating gives CASSQEPTVEAFF.

The J gene is TRBJ1-1, the V gene TRBV19, with unresolved D. CDR3 size: 14 residues. Trimming shortened V by 5 bases and J by 6 bases, and 16 bases separated the two germline ends. Germline loops: CDR1 LNHDA, CDR2 SQIVND (reference sequence). CDR3 DNA: TGTGCCAGTAGTCCCCAGATCGGAAGACCTGAAGCTTTCTTT. Encoded protein: CASSPQIGRPEAFF. Drawing the rest from reference TRBV19 and TRBJ1-1, the complete variable domain is DGGITQSPKYLFRKEGQNVTLSCEQNLNHDAMYWYRQDPGQGLRLIYYSQIVNDFQKGDIAEGYSVSREKKESFPLTVTSAQKNPTAFYLCASSPQIGRPEAFFGQGTRLTVV.

This chain links TRBV9 with TRBJ1-1; D is unclear. The germline V gene has CDR1 SGDLS and CDR2 YYNGEE. Trimming stripped 1 base from V and 2 bases from J, with 6 bases between. This CDR3 region has 13 residues. The CDR3 nucleotides are TGTGCCAGCAGCGTACCGGAAAACACTGAAGCTTTCTTT. Protein: CASSVPENTEAFF.

In its sample, this clonotype was seen a few times. As DNA, the CDR3 is TGTGCCAGCAGTTTAGTCGGGAGTGCAGATACGCAGTATTTT. It yields the protein CASSLVGSADTQYF. The V call is TRBV12-3 or TRBV12-4, the J call TRBJ2-3; weak D call: TRBD2 (6 bases). Between the trimmed V and J ends, which lost 1 base and 4 bases, there was a span of 9 bases. CDR3 length: 14 residues.

The rearrangement uses TRBV7-9 and TRBJ2-7; D may be TRBD2 (7 bases). This CDR3 contains 13 residues. The germline CDR1 and CDR2 sequences are SEHNR and FQNEAQ (reference sequence). Trimming left V 7 bases short and J 6 bases short, with 16 bases between. CDR3 nucleotides: TGTGCCAGCAACCAGAGGGGGGGAAGCGAGCAGTACTTC. Translation: CASNQRGGSEQYF. Complete variable domain (other parts from reference TRBV7-9 and TRBJ2-7): DTGVSQNPRHKITKRGQNVTFRCDPISEHNRLYWYRQTLGQGPEFLTYFQNEAQLEKSRLLSDRFSAERPKGSFSTLEIQRTEQGDSAMYLCASNQRGGSEQYFGPGTRLTVT.

This clonotype appeared many times. This chain connects TRBV6-6 to TRBJ2-5; D not certain. Germline CDR1 and CDR2: MNHNY and SVGAGI (reference sequence). The germline V and J ends were trimmed by 6 bases and 1 base, with 15 bases remaining between them. The length of the CDR3 is 15 residues. In DNA, the CDR3 is TGTGCCAGCAGACTTAAGTTGACGTCCCAAGAGACCCAGTACTTC. It encodes CASRLKLTSQETQYF.

The chain is built from TRBV5-5 and TRBJ2-4, with 10 bases matching TRBD2. With 4 bases clipped from V and 11 bases from J, the junction kept 6 bases outside the gene matches. This CDR3 comprises 13 residues. Germline V gene sequence: CDR1 SGHKS, CDR2 YYEKEE (reference sequence). The CDR3 nucleotides are TGTGCCAGCAGCCTGAGAGCGGGAGGGCTTCAGTACTTC. Encoded protein: CASSLRAGGLQYF.

The rearrangement joins TRBV20-1 to TRBJ2-1, with D tentatively TRBD2 (6 bases). V was trimmed by 0 bases and J by 7 bases, leaving 22 bases between them. CDR1 is DFQATT, CDR2 SNEGSKA, per germline (reference sequence). The CDR3 runs to 17 residues. CDR3 coding DNA: TGCAGTGCTAGAGAGCGAGGGCGGGGACTGGGAGAGAATGAGCAGTTCTTC. Translated, it gives CSARERGRGLGENEQFF.

On this clonotype: A clone one base away is much larger, so this may be a read error. J is TRBJ1-1 and V is TRBV6-5, with D possibly TRBD1 on 5 matching bases. The CDR3 runs to 13 residues. Trimming took 2 bases from V and 2 from J, leaving 6 bases between them. Per germline, CDR1 MNHEY and CDR2 SVGAGI. The CDR3 nucleotides read TGTGCCAGCAGTTACGGGGACAACACTGAAGCTTTCTTT. It specifies CASSYGDNTEAFF.

This chain joins TRBV6-5 and TRBJ2-3; D is perhaps TRBD2 (5 bases). The V and J ends lost 6 bases and 5 bases respectively, with 12 bases between them. The length of the CDR3 is 13 residues. Looked up from germline, CDR1 is MNHEY and CDR2 is SVGAGI. The CDR3 DNA reads TGTGCCAGCAGGGTGGGAGAGGAAGATACGCAGTATTTT. It encodes CASRVGEEDTQYF.

This chain joins TRBV2 and TRBJ2-1; D possibly corresponds to TRBD1 (6 bases). CDR1 SNHLY and CDR2 FYNNEI come from the germline V gene. There are 13 residues in the CDR3. The V end lost 5 bases, the J end lost 8 bases, and 13 bases lay between the germline ends. The CDR3 nucleotides read TGTGCCAGCAGTAAACAGGGCTTCGATGAGCAGTTCTTC. Amino acid sequence: CASSKQGFDEQFF.

Regarding this clonotype: One junction end disagrees with the germline gene, perhaps due to a read error. The chain combines TRBV5-1 with TRBJ2-3, with D perhaps matching TRBD2 (5 bases). The CDR3 extends over 15 amino acids. Per germline, CDR1 SGHRS and CDR2 YFSETQ. The CDR3 sequence: CASSLEDFTTDTQYF. The CDR3 DNA sequence: TGCGCCAGCAGTTTGGAGGACTTTACAACAGATACGCAGTATTTT. Using reference TRBV5-1 and TRBJ2-3 for the parts outside the CDR3, the full variable domain is KAGVTQTPRYLIKTRGQQVTLSCSPISGHRSVSWYQQTPGQGLQFLFEYFSETQRNKGNFPGRFSGRQFSNSRSEMNVSTLELGDSALYLCASSLEDFTTDTQYFGPGTRLTVL.

This sequence joins TRBV7-9 and TRBJ2-3, with TRBD2 identical over 14 bases. Germline CDR1 SEHNR, CDR2 FQNEAQ (reference sequence). This CDR3 is 18 amino acids long. The ends lost 2 bases at V and 4 bases at J; junction bases unmatched: 8. The chain's CDR3 is CASSLRLAGGPGADTQYF. CDR3 sequence (DNA): TGTGCCAGCAGCTTAAGACTAGCGGGAGGGCCAGGAGCAGATACGCAGTATTTT.

This clonotype was counted a single time. V and J are TRBV7-6 and TRBJ2-5, with a possible D match to TRBD1 (5 bases). The V gene's germline CDR1 is SGHVS and CDR2 FNYEAQ. This CDR3 comprises 15 residues. With 6 bases removed from V and 1 base from J, the gap between germline ends came to 15 bases. CDR3 in amino acids: CASSHVGQGQETQYF. The CDR3 bases are TGTGCCAGCAGTCACGTCGGCCAGGGCCAAGAGACCCAGTACTTC.

This clonotype turned up a few times. The V and J genes are TRBV7-6 and TRBJ1-1; perhaps TRBD1 as D (6 bases). Germline loops: CDR1 SGHVS, CDR2 FNYEAQ. This CDR3 is 14 amino acids long. Trimming took 5 bases from V and 3 from J, leaving 13 bases between them. CDR3 sequence (DNA): TGTGCCAGCAGCACGACAGGCGAACACACTGAAGCTTTCTTT. Translation gives CASSTTGEHTEAFF.

V and J are TRBV6-1 and TRBJ1-5; no clear D. CDR3 size: 14 residues. Germline loops: CDR1 MNHNS, CDR2 SASEGT. V lost 7 bases to trimming and J lost 1 base, with 11 bases between them. DNA of the CDR3: TGTGCCAGCACTAGGGAATTCAGCAATCAGCCCCAGCATTTT. It yields the protein CASTREFSNQPQHF.

This clonotype was seen only a few times. V gene TRBV6-5 combines with J gene TRBJ1-1, with a possible D match to TRBD1 (6 bases). V was trimmed by 3 bases and J by 5 bases, leaving 16 bases between them. The CDR3 runs 15 residues. The germline V gene has CDR1 MNHEY and CDR2 SVGAGI. The CDR3 reads CASSYSRGGGTEAFF. For the CDR3, the DNA is TGTGCCAGCAGTTATTCCAGGGGAGGGGGAACTGAAGCTTTCTTT.

For the CDR3, the DNA is TGCGCCAGCGTCTCAGTGGGGCTACAGGGTGAGGGCAATCAGCCCCAGCATTTT. Translation gives CASVSVGLQGEGNQPQHF. The chain is built from TRBV23-1 and TRBJ1-5, with D perhaps TRBD1 (6 bases). TRBV23-1 counts as an open reading frame of uncertain function. V was shortened by 8 bases and J by 2 bases, with 25 bases between the two germline ends. This CDR3 region has 18 residues.

The genes are TRBV5-6 and TRBJ2-7, with D tentatively TRBD1 (5 bases). Germline assignment: CDR1 SGHDT and CDR2 YYEEEE. The CDR3 length is 15 residues. The germline V and J ends were trimmed by 4 bases and 6 bases, with 20 bases remaining between them. The chain's CDR3 is CASSRWTPTISEQYF. The CDR3 nucleotides read TGTGCCAGCAGCAGATGGACACCAACTATCTCCGAGCAGTACTTC.